Given below is one TCR beta chain in context. Its target is unknown. This specimen belongs to a study of cytomegalovirus exposure and HLA in healthy donors. Study observations and caveats: Investigators reported 150 to 200 TCR beta chains as tied to cytomegalovirus.

TCRdb's table, derived via immunoSEQ multiplex PCR, lists solely in-frame clones and lacks some. The sample lists roughly 200,000 clones; 80% to 85% were seen once. The CDR3 spans 15 residues. Germline assignment: CDR1 MNHEY and CDR2 SMNVEV (reference sequence). Trimming took off 2 bases at V and 2 bases at J, with 7 bases between the two ends. The donors formed part of the approximately 120-subject validation cohort, distinct from the roughly 630-subject first cohort. The V call is TRBV27, the J call TRBJ1-6, with D perhaps TRBD1 (5 bases). This sequence was found in a young woman in good health and CMV-seropositive. Sequencing was performed on PBMCs. The CDR3: CASSLGGAYNSPLHF. CDR3 DNA: TGTGCCAGCAGTTTAGGGGGGGCCTATAATTCACCCCTCCACTTT.